These T cell receptor beta chains were read from a single sample in a study of OX40 agonist ivuxolimab in advanced cancers. Sequencing was performed with immunoSEQ multiplex PCR; in TCRdb, only in-frame clones are kept and a portion is missing. The table lists about 40,000 clones, about nine tenths of them singletons, with 23% in the top ten. Sequencing used CD4+ or CD8+ T cells sorted from blood, obtained in a trial of the OX40 agonist ivuxolimab. The receptors come from an adult with an advanced solid tumor such as melanoma, head and neck, liver or kidney cancer. CDR3s include the opening cysteine and the closing phenylalanine or tryptophan. The D gene is left open where the match is weak. Some rows have no size entry. The others give once, few or many, or a class for an expanded clone.

once	TRBJ1-1	TRBV7-6	-	TGTGCCAGCAGCTTAAGCTCGAACACTGAAGCTTTCTTT	CASSLSSNTEAFF
-	TRBJ2-7	TRBV4-1	TRBD2	TGCGCCAGCAGCCTTGATGGGACTAGCGGGGCCTACGAGCAGTACTTC	CASSLDGTSGAYEQYF
-	TRBJ1-2	TRBV27	-	TGTGCCAGCAAAAAGGTGGGGGACTATGGCTACACCTTC	CASKKVGDYGYTF
-	TRBJ2-7	TRBV9	-	TGTGCCAGCAGCGTAGAGTCGCACAGCTCCTACGAGCAGTACTTC	CASSVESHSSYEQYF
-	TRBJ1-2	TRBV19	TRBD1	TGTGCCAGTAGTACCCCAGATTTAGGGGGCGACGTCTACACCTTC	CASSTPDLGGDVYTF
-	TRBJ2-1	TRBV6-5	-	TGTGCCAGCACTACACTGGGGGTTGGCGATGAGCAGTTCTTC	CASTTLGVGDEQFF
-	TRBJ2-7	TRBV29-1	-	TGCAGCGTTGATGACAGGCTCTACGAGCAGTACTTC	CSVDDRLYEQYF
medium-sized	TRBJ2-1	TRBV6-5	-	TGTGCCAGCAGGCCCGGGCCAGAACCCATCAATGAGCAGTTCTTC	CASRPGPEPINEQFF
-	TRBJ2-7	TRBV14	TRBD2	TGTGCCAGCAGCTCTTGGACTAGCTGGTACGAGCAGTACTTC	CASSSWTSWYEQYF
-	TRBJ2-7	TRBV6-1	TRBD1	TGTGCCAGCAGTTATTGGACAGGGAGCGAGCAGTACTTC	CASSYWTGSEQYF
-	TRBJ2-3	TRBV5-1	TRBD2	TGCGCCAGCAGCCCTTATATCGGACTAGCGGGAAATCCCCACACAGATACGCAGTATTTT	CASSPYIGLAGNPHTDTQYF
-	TRBJ2-7	TRBV4-1	-	TGCGCCAGCAGCCCCGACGGGTGGGAGCAGTACTTC	CASSPDGWEQYF
-	TRBJ2-5	TRBV6-1	-	TGTGCCAGCAGGCAGGGCACGGAGGAGACCCAGTACTTC	CASRQGTEETQYF
-	TRBJ2-7	TRBV5-6	TRBD2	TGTGCCAGCAGCTTGGCTGCGCGGGAGGGCTACGAGCAGTACTTC	CASSLAAREGYEQYF
-	TRBJ1-2	TRBV27	-	TGTGCCAGCAGTTTAAAGGGGATAAGCTATGGCTACACCTTC	CASSLKGISYGYTF
-	TRBJ1-1	TRBV27	-	TGTGCCAGCGTTCCGACAGTTCACATGAACACTGAAGCTTTCTTT	CASVPTVHMNTEAFF
-	TRBJ2-7	TRBV28	-	TGTGCCAGCGCAAACCCCCCCGATTCCGCCTACGAGCAGTACTTC	CASANPPDSAYEQYF
once	TRBJ2-1	TRBV7-9	TRBD1	TGTGCCAGCAGCGAGACAGGGGGATACTACAATGAGCAGTTCTTC	CASSETGGYYNEQFF
-	TRBJ2-7	TRBV10-2	-	TGCGCCAGCAGTGAGTCGGCCTACGAGCAGTACTTC	CASSESAYEQYF
-	TRBJ2-7	TRBV14	TRBD2	TGTGCCAGCAGCCATGGTCCTAGCGGGAGCTCCTACGAGCAGTACTTC	CASSHGPSGSSYEQYF
-	TRBJ2-1	TRBV27	TRBD1	TGTGCCAGCAGTTTATTTATCGGGACAGTGCGAGGCAATGAGCAGTTCTTC	CASSLFIGTVRGNEQFF
-	TRBJ2-1	TRBV27	-	TGTGCCAGCAGTCCGCATTGGGGGAGAACTCACAATGAGCAGTTCTTC	CASSPHWGRTHNEQFF
-	TRBJ2-7	TRBV27	-	TGTGCCAGCAGTTCGGGACTCAATGGGGCATCCTACGAGCAGTACTTC	CASSSGLNGASYEQYF
-	TRBJ2-3	TRBV7-9	TRBD2	TGTGCCAGCAGCGCCTGGACCGGGACTAGAAGGACAGATACGCAGTATTTT	CASSAWTGTRRTDTQYF
-	TRBJ2-5	TRBV9	-	TGTGCCAGCAGCGTAGCTTATCGGGGAGAGACCCAGTACTTC	CASSVAYRGETQYF
-	TRBJ1-1	TRBV7-9	-	TGTGCCAGCAGCCAGGGTAGTGAAGCTTTCTTT	CASSQGSEAFF
-	TRBJ2-7	TRBV6-5	-	TGTGCCAGCAGTTACTCTCCCCAAATGGACGAGCAGTACTTC	CASSYSPQMDEQYF
-	TRBJ2-6	TRBV7-9	TRBD1	TGTGCCAGCAGCTTCCGGGACAGGGCTTTGACTGGGGCCAACGTCCTGACTTTC	CASSFRDRALTGANVLTF
-	TRBJ2-7	TRBV6-6	-	TGTGCCAGCAGCCACCTGGGGGGGCTCGAGCAGTACTTC	CASSHLGGLEQYF
once	TRBJ2-1	TRBV20-1	-	TGCAGTGCTAGAGAAGTGGGGCGACAGTTCTTC	CSAREVGRQFF
-	TRBJ2-3	TRBV6-4	TRBD2	TGTGCCAGCACCGGGACTAGCGGGAGTGAGGGTAATGGCACAGATACGCAGTATTTT	CASTGTSGSEGNGTDTQYF
-	TRBJ2-7	TRBV25-1	-	TGTGCCAGCAGTGACCCTACGGCCCGTCGGGAGCAGTACTTC	CASSDPTARREQYF